This T cell receptor (beta chain) was captured by sequencing in a study of beta chain features in type 1 diabetes. Study-level results: It was among patients, rather than healthy donors, that naive, central memory and Treg TCRB repertoires appeared more similar. Researchers report that Type 1 diabetes patients had moderately but significantly shorter TCRB CDR3s across all four CD4+ subsets.

Expressed TCRB transcripts got sequenced, as all isolated RNA was reverse transcribed. Profiling relied on immunoSEQ multiplex PCR, and the TCRdb table lists in-frame clones only, not all of them. The sample lists about 700,000 clones, around an eighth occurring once. In germline, CDR1 is SNHLY, CDR2 FYNNEI. The CDR3 is made up of 15 amino acids. Trimming took 5 bases from V and 2 from J, leaving 12 bases between them. On this clone: Its antigen is as yet unknown.

V usage is TRBV2 and J usage is TRBJ2-2, with D perhaps matching TRBD2 (5 bases). The sequenced sample consisted of naive CD4+ T cells from blood. This receptor was identified in a man younger than 30 with type 1 diabetes. CDR3 sequence: CASSTPRGNTGELFF. The CDR3 DNA reads as TGTGCCAGCAGTACCCCCCGGGGTAACACCGGGGAGCTGTTTTTT.